This T cell receptor (beta chain) came from a study of T cells in Graves' hyperthyroidism and ophthalmopathy (dated by TCRdb to about 2019). About the investigation overall: Peripheral blood was collected at initial diagnosis, before any treatment. Whether ophthalmopathy could be predicted prospectively was tested in an independent validation cohort made up of under 20 hyperthyroidism patients plus 17 patients who later progressed to ophthalmopathy. The 100 discovery patients were randomly split 7:3 into training and test sets. Thyroid tissue and blood T-cell repertoires from roughly six Graves' hyperthyroidism patients were also compared in the study. To identify TCR V-J signatures that set the groups apart, the researchers used a discovery cohort of 90 to 100 patients, made up of 40 to 45 with Graves' ophthalmopathy and 55 to 65 with stable Graves' hyperthyroidism. TCR Vbeta CDR3 sequencing of 120 to 150 peripheral blood samples (under 45 ophthalmopathy, some 75 hyperthyroidism and roughly 17 progressor patients) is reported in the paper. After sampling, hyperthyroidism patients received methimazole starting at 30 mg daily, and ophthalmopathy patients received high-dose intravenous methylprednisolone.

The germline V gene gives CDR1 as SGHRS and CDR2 as YFSETQ. The junction shows trimming of 4 bases on V and 1 base on J, plus 14 bases between the germline ends. From cysteine to phenylalanine, the CDR3 is 15 amino acids long. The read is trimmed to its CDR3 DNA, 45 bases read in frame from base 1. Moderately to severely active disease, a Clinical Activity Score of at least 3, a NOSPECS grade of at least 4, and a duration under 3 months were present in ophthalmopathy patients. Any patient with an uncontrolled infection, another autoimmune disease, pregnancy or lactation was excluded. Diagnoses were based on clinical symptoms, serum thyroxine and TRAb, thyroid ultrasound and orbital computed tomography. PBMCs were isolated from 10 ml of fresh peripheral blood by Ficoll-Paque density gradient centrifugation. Trizol reagent was used to extract total RNA, and RNA quality was then checked on an Agilent 2100 Bioanalyzer.

The TCR beta CDR3 regions were amplified from the RNA transcripts. A first-round RT-PCR of the TCR CDR3 used the HTBI primer set with the Qiagen OneStep RT-PCR kit. A second multiplex PCR round built the libraries, followed by size selection and purification. Paired-end sequencing of the libraries was performed with 100 bp reads on an Illumina HiSeq2000. The published analysis was carried out like this. SOAPnuke was used to process the raw data, throwing out any read that contained adapters or uncalled bases, had a mean Phred below 15, or lacked an exact constant-primer or identifier match. COPE v1.2.5 was used to merge high-quality paired reads, and clonotypes were defined as unique nucleotide sequences. MiTCR v1.1 was used to align the clonotypes against IMGT TRBV, TRBD and TRBJ reference segments. Only V-J combinations with frequency above 0.0001, covering about 99% of repertoires, were analysed. The TCS score was defined as the ratio of F50 (clonal expansion) to E x V (chaos), calculated using BLOSUM62-based TCRdist between CDR3 peptides within each V-J. Welch's t-statistics and random forest reduced around 550 V-J features to 10 to 15, which were used in a naive Bayes classifier (R e1071). Using fastp at Q25 and MiXCR, TCRdb reprocessed the public reads and kept productive beta chains. Here each entry gathers all rows of one CDR3 protein and keeps the most common genes and DNA. TCRdb's processing, not the authors', yielded these V and J calls. The sample table records some 490,000 distinct CDR3 sequences; roughly a sixth of these occur just once. The top ten constitute 25% to 30% of the sample.

General findings and caveats noted by the study authors: Ophthalmopathy was separated from stable hyperthyroidism by a 13 V-J signature model, with 85% to 90% sensitivity and approximately 81% specificity obtained in cross-validation and 80%/75% obtained in testing. Sample size was not statistically predetermined, and investigators were not blinded to group allocation. In validation, the model predicted progression to ophthalmopathy a median of about 6 months before onset, with around 70% sensitivity and 72.22% specificity. Blood samples also contained most of the expanded thyroid clonotypes (frequency above 0.001), which suggests that blood repertoires may reflect thyroid immune responses.

The sample holds many counts of this clonotype. Its antigen is currently not known. Within one base of it there is no much larger clone, and no base qualities were kept. The sample was blood. The sequence derives from a woman in her twenties or thirties with Graves' ophthalmopathy. This chain joins TRBV5-1 to TRBJ1-1; possibly the D gene is TRBD1, per 6 matching bases. The sequenced DNA: TGCGCCAGCAGCGCACTACAGGGTACGAACACTGAAGCTTTCTTT. Its protein product is CASSALQGTNTEAFF. Outside the CDR3, residues come from the reference TRBV5-1 and TRBJ1-1 proteins, so the full variable domain is: KAGVTQTPRYLIKTRGQQVTLSCSPISGHRSVSWYQQTPGQGLQFLFEYFSETQRNKGNFPGRFSGRQFSNSRSEMNVSTLELGDSALYLCASSALQGTNTEAFFGQGTRLTVV.